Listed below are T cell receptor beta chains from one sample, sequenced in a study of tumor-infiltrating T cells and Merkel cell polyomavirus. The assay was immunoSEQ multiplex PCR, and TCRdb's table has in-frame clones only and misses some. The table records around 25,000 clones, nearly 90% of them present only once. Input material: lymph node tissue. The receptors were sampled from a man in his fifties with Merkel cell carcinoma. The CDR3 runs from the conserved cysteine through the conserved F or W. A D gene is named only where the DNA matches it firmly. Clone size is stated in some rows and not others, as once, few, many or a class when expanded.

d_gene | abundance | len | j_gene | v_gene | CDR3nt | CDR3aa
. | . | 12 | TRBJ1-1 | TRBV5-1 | TGCGCCAGCAGCCCCCAGGGGACTGAAGCTTTCTTT | CASSPQGTEAFF
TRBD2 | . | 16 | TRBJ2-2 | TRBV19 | TGTGCCAGTAGTATCGGGACTAGCGGGGGAACCGGGGAGCTGTTTTTT | CASSIGTSGGTGELFF
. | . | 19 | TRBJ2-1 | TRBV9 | TGTGCCAGCAGCCCCCGCGGTAGTGCGGGGGCAAGGTCCTACAATGAGCAGTTCTTC | CASSPRGSAGARSYNEQFF
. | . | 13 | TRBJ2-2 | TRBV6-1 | TGTGCCAGCACCCAACCCAGGGCCGGGGAGCTGTTTTTT | CASTQPRAGELFF
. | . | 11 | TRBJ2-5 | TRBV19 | TGTGCCAGTAGTATAGGACGGCTAGTGTACTTC | CASSIGRLVYF
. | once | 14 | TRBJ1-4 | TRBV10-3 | TGTGCCATCAGTGAGTCCGGTAATCATGAAAAACTGTTTTTT | CAISESGNHEKLFF
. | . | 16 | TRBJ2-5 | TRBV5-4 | TGTGCCAGCAGCTTGGGGGGCAGCGTAAAGTCAGAGACCCAGTACTTC | CASSLGGSVKSETQYF
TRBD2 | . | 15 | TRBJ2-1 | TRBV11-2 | TGTGCCAGCAGCTCCACTAGCGGGAGCTACAATGAGCAGTTCTTC | CASSSTSGSYNEQFF
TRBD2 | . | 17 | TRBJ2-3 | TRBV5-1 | TGCGCCAGCAGCCAGGGACTAGCGGGAGCCGGCACAGATACGCAGTATTTT | CASSQGLAGAGTDTQYF
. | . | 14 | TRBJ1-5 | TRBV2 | TGTGCCAGCAGTCTGGACAGTAGCAATCAGCCCCAGCATTTT | CASSLDSSNQPQHF
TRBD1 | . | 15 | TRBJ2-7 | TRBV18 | TGTGCCAGCTCACCATTGGGGAGACAGGGAGACGAGCAGTACTTC | CASSPLGRQGDEQYF
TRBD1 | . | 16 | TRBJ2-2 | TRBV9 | TGTGCCAGCAGCGTCGGACAGGGGACGAGCACCGGGGAGCTGTTTTTT | CASSVGQGTSTGELFF
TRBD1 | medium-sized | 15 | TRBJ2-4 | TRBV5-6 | TGTGCCAGCAGCTCCCGGACAGGGTATACGAACATTCAGTACTTC | CASSSRTGYTNIQYF
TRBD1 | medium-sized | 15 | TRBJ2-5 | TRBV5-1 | TGCGCCAGCGGGCAGGGGGCAGGTCATCAAGAGACCCAGTACTTC | CASGQGAGHQETQYF
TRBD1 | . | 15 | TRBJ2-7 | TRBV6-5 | TGTGCCAGCAGCCGACAGGGGCCTAGCCCATACGAGCAGTACTTC | CASSRQGPSPYEQYF
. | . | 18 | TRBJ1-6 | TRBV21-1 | TGTGCCAGCAGCAAAGAGGCGGGGAGGGGGTTGGATAATTCACCCCTCCACTTT | CASSKEAGRGLDNSPLHF
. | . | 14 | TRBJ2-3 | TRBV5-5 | TGTGCCAGCAGCTTACAGGCCCTTACAGATACGCAGTATTTT | CASSLQALTDTQYF
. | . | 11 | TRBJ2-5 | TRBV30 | TGTGCTTACCTCCGGGGGGAGACCCAGTACTTC | CAYLRGETQYF
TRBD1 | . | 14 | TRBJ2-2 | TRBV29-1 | TGCAGCGTTTCGGGACAGGGACGCACCGGGGAGCTGTTTTTT | CSVSGQGRTGELFF
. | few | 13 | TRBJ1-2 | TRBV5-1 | TGCGCCAGCAGCCCCGGGGGGGATTATGGCTACACCTTC | CASSPGGDYGYTF
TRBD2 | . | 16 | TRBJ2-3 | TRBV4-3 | TGCGCCAGCAGCCATCTACTAGCGGGGGGAACAGATACGCAGTATTTT | CASSHLLAGGTDTQYF
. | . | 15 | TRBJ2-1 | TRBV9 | TGTGCCAGCAGCATTGGAGCGGACTCCTACAATGAGCAGTTCTTC | CASSIGADSYNEQFF
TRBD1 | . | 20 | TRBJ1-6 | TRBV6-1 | TGTGCCAGCAGTGAATTTTGGGCAGGACAGGGGAGCTCCTATAATTCACCCCTCCACTTT | CASSEFWAGQGSSYNSPLHF
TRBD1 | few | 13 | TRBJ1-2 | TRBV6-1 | TGTGCCACCCAAGTACAGGGGGTTATCGGCTACACCTTC | CATQVQGVIGYTF
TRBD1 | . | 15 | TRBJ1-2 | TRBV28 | TGTGCCAGCAGCGTCCGGGACAGGACCTTACATGGCTACACCTTC | CASSVRDRTLHGYTF
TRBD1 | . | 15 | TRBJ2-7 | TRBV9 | TGTGCCAGCAGCGTCGCCGGGACAGGGATGTACGAGCAGTACTTC | CASSVAGTGMYEQYF
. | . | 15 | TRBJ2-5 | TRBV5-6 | TGTGCCAGCAGCTTGTTGGGGCGAGAGCCAGAGACCCAGTACTTC | CASSLLGREPETQYF
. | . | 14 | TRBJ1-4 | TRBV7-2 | TGTGCCAGCAGCTCAGGGGCAACTAATGAAAAACTGTTTTTT | CASSSGATNEKLFF
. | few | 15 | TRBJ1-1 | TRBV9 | TGTGCCAGCAGCGTAGGGACAAGAGAGTGGACTGAAGCTTTCTTT | CASSVGTREWTEAFF
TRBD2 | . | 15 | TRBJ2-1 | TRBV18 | TGTGCCAGCTCACCCCCTAGCGGGAGTATCGATGAGCAGTTCTTC | CASSPPSGSIDEQFF
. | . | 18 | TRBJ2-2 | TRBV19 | TGTGCCAGTAGTTCCCCCGTATGGGGCGCCTTGGACACCGGGGAGCTGTTTTTT | CASSSPVWGALDTGELFF
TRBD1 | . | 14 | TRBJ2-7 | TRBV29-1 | TGCAGCACAAAACTCGGGACAGGGAACTACGAGCAGTACTTC | CSTKLGTGNYEQYF
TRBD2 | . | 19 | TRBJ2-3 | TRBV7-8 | TGTGCCAGCAGCTTGAGGGGACTAGCGGGGGGGATCGGCACAGATACGCAGTATTTT | CASSLRGLAGGIGTDTQYF
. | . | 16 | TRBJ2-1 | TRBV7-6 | TGTGCCAGCAGCTTACGCGGCGTTAGCTCCTACAATGAGCAGTTCTTC | CASSLRGVSSYNEQFF
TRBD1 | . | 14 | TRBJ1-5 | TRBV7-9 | TGTGCCAGCAGCCTGACAGGGTTCAATCAGCCCCAGCATTTT | CASSLTGFNQPQHF
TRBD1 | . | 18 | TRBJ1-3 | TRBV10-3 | TGTGCCATCAGTTTCAGGGACAGGGTCCTTCCTCGTGGAAACACCATATATTTT | CAISFRDRVLPRGNTIYF
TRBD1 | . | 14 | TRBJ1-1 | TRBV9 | TGTGCCAGCAGCCCCCGGACAGGCGCCGCTGAAGCTTTCTTT | CASSPRTGAAEAFF
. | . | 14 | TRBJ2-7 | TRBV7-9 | TGTGCCAGCAGCCTGAGTACAGGCTTCGACGAGCAGTACTTC | CASSLSTGFDEQYF
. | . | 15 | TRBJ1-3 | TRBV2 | TGTGCCAGCAGATCACAAACCCTCTCTGGAAACACCATATATTTT | CASRSQTLSGNTIYF
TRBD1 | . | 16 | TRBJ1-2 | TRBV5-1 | TGCGCCAGCAGCTTGGGACAGGGGGCGTATTCGTGGGGCTACACCTTC | CASSLGQGAYSWGYTF
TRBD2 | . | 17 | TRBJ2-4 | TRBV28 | TGTGCCAGCTCACCTCTGGGGAGCGGGAGGTCAAAAAACATTCAGTACTTC | CASSPLGSGRSKNIQYF
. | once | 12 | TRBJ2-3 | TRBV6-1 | TGTGCCAGCAGTGTTACGGGAGATACGCAGTATTTT | CASSVTGDTQYF
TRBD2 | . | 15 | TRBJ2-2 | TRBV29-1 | TGCAGCGTAGGGACTAGCGGGGGGGCTAGCGGGGAGCTGTTTTTT | CSVGTSGGASGELFF
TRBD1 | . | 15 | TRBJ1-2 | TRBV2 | TGTGCCAGCATGAGTCTAACGACAGGGTTCTATGGCTACACCTTC | CASMSLTTGFYGYTF
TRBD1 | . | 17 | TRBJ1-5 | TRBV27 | TGTGCCAGCAGTCCCTTAACCGGGACAGGGGACAATCAGCCCCAGCATTTT | CASSPLTGTGDNQPQHF